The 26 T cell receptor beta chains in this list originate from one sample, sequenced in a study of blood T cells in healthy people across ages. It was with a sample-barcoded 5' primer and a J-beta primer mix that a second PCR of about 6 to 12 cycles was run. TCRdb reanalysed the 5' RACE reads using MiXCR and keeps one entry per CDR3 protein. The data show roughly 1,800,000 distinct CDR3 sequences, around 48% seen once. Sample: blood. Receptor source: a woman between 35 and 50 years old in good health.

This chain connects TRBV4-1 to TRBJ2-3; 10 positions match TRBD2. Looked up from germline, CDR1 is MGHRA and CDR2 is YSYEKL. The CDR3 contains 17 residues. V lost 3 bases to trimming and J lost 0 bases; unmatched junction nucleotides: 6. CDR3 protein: CASSHGFSGGSTDTQYF. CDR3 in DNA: TGCGCCAGCAGCCATGGATTTAGCGGGGGGAGCACAGATACGCAGTATTTT.

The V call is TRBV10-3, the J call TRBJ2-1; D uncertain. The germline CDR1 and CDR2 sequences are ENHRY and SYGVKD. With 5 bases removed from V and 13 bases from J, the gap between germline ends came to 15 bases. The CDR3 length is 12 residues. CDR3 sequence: CAISPPDETQFF. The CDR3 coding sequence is TGTGCCATCAGTCCCCCTGACGAGACCCAGTTCTTC.

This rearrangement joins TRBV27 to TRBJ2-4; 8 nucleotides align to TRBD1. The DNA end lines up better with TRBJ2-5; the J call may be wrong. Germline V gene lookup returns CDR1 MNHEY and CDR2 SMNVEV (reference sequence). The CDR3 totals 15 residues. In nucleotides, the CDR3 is TGTGCCAGCAGTTCGGACCTGACAGGGGAAGAGACCCAGTACTTC. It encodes CASSSDLTGEETQYF.

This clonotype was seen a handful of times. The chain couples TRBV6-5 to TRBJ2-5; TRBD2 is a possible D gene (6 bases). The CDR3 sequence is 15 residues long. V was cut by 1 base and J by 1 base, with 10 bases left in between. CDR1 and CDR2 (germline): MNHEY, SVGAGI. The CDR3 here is CASSYLGGPQETQYF. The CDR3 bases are TGTGCCAGCAGTTACTTGGGAGGTCCCCAAGAGACCCAGTACTTC.

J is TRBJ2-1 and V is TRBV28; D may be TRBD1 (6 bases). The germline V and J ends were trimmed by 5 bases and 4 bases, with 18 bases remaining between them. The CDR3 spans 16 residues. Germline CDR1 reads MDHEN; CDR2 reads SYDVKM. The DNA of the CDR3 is TGTGCCAGCAGTACCACCGGGACACCCGTATACAATGAGCAGTTCTTC. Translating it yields CASSTTGTPVYNEQFF.

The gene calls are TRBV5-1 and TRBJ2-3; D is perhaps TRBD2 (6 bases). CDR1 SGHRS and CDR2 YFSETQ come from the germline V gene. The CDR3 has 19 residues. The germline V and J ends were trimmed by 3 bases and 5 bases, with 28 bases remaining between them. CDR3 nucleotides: TGCGCCAGCAGCTCAGCCTCTAATATCGGCGGGACTTGGGGAGATACGCAGTATTTT. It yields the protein CASSSASNIGGTWGDTQYF.

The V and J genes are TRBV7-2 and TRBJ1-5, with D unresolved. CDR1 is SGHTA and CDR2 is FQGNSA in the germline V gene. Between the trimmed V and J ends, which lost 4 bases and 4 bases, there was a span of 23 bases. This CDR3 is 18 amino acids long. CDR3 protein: CASSSPNSKVHKNQPQHF. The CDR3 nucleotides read TGTGCCAGCAGCTCTCCGAACTCCAAGGTACATAAGAATCAGCCCCAGCATTTT.

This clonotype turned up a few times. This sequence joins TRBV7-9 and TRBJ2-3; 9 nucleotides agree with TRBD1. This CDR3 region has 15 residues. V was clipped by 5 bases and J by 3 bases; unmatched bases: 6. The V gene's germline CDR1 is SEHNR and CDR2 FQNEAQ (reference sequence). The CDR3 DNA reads TGTGCCAGCAGCATGACCGGGACAGGGACAGATACGCAGTATTTT. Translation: CASSMTGTGTDTQYF.

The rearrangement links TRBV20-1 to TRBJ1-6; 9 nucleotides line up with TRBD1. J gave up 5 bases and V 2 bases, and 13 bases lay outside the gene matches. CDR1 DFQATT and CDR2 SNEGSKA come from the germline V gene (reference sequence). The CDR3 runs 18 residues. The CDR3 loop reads CSARRPYRGRGHNSPLHF. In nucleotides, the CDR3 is TGCAGTGCTAGACGACCTTACAGGGGGCGCGGGCATAATTCACCCCTCCACTTT.

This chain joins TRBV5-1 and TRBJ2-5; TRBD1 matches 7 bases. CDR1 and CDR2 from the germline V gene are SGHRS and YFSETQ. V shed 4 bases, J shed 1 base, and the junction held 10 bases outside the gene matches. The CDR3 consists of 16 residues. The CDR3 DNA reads TGCGCCAGCAGCCTAACAGGGGAAGTTCTCCAAGAGACCCAGTACTTC. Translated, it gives CASSLTGEVLQETQYF.

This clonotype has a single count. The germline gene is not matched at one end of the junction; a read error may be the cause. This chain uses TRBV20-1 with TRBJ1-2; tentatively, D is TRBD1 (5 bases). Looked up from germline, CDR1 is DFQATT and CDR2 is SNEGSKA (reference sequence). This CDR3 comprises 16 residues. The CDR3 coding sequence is TGCAGTGCTGGACCCGGCCCAGGGCTAGCTAACTACGGCTACACCTTC. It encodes CSAGPGPGLANYGYTF.

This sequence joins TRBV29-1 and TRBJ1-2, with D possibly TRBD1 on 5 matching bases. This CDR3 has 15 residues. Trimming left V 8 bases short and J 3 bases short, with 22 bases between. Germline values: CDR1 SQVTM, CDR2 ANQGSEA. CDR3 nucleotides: TGCAGCACCCTTTTGGACACAAAAAGAGACTATGGCTACACCTTC. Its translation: CSTLLDTKRDYGYTF.

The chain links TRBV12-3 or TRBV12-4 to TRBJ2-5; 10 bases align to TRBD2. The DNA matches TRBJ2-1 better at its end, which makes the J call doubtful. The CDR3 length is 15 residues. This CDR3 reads CATLRGLAHQETQFF. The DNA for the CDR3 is TGTGCTACGCTGAGGGGACTAGCGCACCAAGAGACCCAGTTCTTC.

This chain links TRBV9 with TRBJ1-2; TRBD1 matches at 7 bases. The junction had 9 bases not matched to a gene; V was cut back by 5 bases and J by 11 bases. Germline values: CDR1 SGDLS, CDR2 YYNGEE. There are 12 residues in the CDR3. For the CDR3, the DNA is TGTGCCAGCAGTGAGGTGCGACAGGGTTACACCTTC. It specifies CASSEVRQGYTF.

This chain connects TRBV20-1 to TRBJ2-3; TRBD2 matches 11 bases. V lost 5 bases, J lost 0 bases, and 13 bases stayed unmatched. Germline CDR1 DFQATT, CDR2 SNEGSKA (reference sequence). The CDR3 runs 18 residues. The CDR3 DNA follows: TGCAGTGCTCAGGGTCCTCTAGCGGGGGGAACTAGCACAGATACGCAGTATTTT. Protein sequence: CSAQGPLAGGTSTDTQYF.

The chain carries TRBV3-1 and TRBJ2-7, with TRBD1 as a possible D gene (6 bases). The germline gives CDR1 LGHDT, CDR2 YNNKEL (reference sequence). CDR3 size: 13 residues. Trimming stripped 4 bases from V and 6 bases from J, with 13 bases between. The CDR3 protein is CASSPGTPCEQYF. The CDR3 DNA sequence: TGTGCCAGCAGCCCCGGGACACCCTGCGAGCAGTACTTC.

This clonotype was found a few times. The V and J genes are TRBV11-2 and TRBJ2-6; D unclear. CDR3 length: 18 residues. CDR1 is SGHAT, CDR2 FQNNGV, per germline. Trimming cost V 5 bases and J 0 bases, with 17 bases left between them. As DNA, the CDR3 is TGTGCCAGCAGCGGACCCGGGTCCTGGATCTCTGGGGCCAACGTCCTGACTTTC. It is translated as CASSGPGSWISGANVLTF.

The chain's CDR3 is CASSQGPSGGGTQYF. The CDR3 DNA follows: TGTGCCAGCAGCCAGGGCCCTAGCGGGGGAGGTACGCAGTATTTT. J is TRBJ2-3 and V is TRBV5-6; 10 bases line up with TRBD2. This CDR3 region has 15 residues. Per germline, CDR1 SGHDT and CDR2 YYEEEE. Losses at the gene ends were 4 bases for V and 8 bases for J; bases not matched to a gene: 10.

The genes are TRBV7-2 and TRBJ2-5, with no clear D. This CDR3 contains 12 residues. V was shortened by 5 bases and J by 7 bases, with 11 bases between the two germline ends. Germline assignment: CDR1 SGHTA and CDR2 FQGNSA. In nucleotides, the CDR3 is TGTGCCAGCAGCGATCTGATTCCGACCCAGTACTTC. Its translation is CASSDLIPTQYF.

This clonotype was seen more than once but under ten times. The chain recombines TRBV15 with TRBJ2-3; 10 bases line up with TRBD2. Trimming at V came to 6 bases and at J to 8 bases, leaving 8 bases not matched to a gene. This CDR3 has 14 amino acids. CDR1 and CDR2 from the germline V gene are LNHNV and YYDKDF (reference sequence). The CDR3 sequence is CATRLAGRPRTQYF. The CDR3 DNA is TGTGCCACCAGACTAGCGGGGAGACCGCGTACGCAGTATTTT.

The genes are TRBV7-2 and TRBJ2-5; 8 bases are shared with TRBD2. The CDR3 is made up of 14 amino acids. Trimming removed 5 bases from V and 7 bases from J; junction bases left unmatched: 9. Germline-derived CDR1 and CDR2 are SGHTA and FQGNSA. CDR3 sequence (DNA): TGTGCCAGCAGCCTCGGGGCCGGGAGGGGGACCCAGTACTTC. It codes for CASSLGAGRGTQYF. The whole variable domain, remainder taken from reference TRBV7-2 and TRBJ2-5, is GAGVSQSPSNKVTEKGKDVELRCDPISGHTALYWYRQSLGQGLEFLIYFQGNSAPDKSGLPSDRFSAERTGGSVSTLTIQRTQQEDSAVYLCASSLGAGRGTQYFGPGTRLLVL.

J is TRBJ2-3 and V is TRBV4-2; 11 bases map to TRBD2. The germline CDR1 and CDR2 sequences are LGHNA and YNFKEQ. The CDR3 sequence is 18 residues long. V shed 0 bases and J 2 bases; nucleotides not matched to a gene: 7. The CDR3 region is CASSQDRLAGGSTDTQYF. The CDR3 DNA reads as TGTGCCAGCAGCCAAGATCGGCTAGCGGGGGGATCCACAGATACGCAGTATTTT.

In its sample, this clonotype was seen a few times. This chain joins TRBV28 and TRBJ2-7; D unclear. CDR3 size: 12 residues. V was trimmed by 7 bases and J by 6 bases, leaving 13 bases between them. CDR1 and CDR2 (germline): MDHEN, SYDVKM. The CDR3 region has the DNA TGTGCCAGCACCCCCGCGGTCGGCGAGCAGTACTTC. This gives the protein CASTPAVGEQYF.

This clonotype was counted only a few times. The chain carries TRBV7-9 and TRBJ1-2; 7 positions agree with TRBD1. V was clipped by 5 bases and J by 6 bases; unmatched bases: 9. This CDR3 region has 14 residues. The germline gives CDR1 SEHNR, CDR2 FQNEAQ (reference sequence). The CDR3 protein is CASSPGTVKDGYTF. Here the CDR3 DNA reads TGTGCCAGCAGCCCAGGGACAGTAAAAGATGGCTACACCTTC.

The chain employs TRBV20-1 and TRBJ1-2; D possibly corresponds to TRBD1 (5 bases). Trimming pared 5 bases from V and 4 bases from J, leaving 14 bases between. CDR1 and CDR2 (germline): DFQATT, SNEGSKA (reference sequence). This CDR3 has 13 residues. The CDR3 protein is CSASGRDGYGYTF. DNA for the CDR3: TGCAGTGCTTCGGGGCGGGACGGCTATGGCTACACCTTC.

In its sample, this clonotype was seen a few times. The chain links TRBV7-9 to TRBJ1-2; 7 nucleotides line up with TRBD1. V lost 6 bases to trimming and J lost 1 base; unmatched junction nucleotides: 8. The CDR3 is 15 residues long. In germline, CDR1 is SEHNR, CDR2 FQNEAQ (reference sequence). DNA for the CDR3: TGTGCCAGCAGTCGCGGAACAGGGGATAACTATGGCTACACCTTC. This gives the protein CASSRGTGDNYGYTF.